The text below deals with one T cell receptor beta chain. What it binds is unknown. In germline, CDR1 is LGHNT, CDR2 FRNRAP. Trimming at V came to 4 bases and at J to 0 bases, leaving 9 bases not matched to a gene. The CDR3 contains 17 residues. This sample was taken from a study of post-analysis software for immune sequencing data. Study background: Several disease courses (relapsing-remitting, secondary progressive and progressive-relapsing) of multiple sclerosis were included.

Study findings and constraints: F measure showed strong co-clustering of same-batch samples. Patients carried roughly 5 TRBV segments more frequently than controls did, and TRBV5-6, TRBV5-1 and TRBV20-1 were among them.

Incorporated into the TCR beta cDNA libraries were unique molecular identifiers, which served to reduce PCR and sequencing biases. Via MiXCR, TCRdb re-called the PCR reads, giving one row per CDR3 protein. The sample holds around 250,000 distinct CDR3 sequences; 36% are singletons and the top ten take 4% to 6%. This TCR was recovered from a girl aged 5-17 years with multiple sclerosis. The J gene is TRBJ1-5, the V gene TRBV12-5; TRBD1 agrees at 7 bases. Sequenced material: blood. The CDR3 region has the DNA TGTGCTAGTGGTTGGACTTTGGGACAGTATAGCAATCAGCCCCAGCATTTT. Its protein product is CASGWTLGQYSNQPQHF.